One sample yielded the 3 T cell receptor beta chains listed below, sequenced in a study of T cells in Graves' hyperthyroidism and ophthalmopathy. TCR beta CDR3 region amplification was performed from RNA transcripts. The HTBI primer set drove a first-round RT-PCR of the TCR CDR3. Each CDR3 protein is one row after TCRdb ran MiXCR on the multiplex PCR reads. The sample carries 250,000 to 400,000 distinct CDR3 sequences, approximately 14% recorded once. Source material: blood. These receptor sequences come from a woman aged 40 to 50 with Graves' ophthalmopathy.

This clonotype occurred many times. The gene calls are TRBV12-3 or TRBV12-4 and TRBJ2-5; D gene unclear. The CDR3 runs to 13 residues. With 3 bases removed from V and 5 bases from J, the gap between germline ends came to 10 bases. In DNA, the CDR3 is TGTGCCAGCAGTTTGCGACTTCGGGAGACCCAGTACTTC. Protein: CASSLRLRETQYF.

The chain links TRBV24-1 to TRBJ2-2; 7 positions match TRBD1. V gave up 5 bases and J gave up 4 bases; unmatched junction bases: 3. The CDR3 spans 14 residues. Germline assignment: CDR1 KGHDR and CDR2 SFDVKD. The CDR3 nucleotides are TGTGCCACCAGTGTATCAGGGGGCACCGGGGAGCTGTTTTTT. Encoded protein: CATSVSGGTGELFF.

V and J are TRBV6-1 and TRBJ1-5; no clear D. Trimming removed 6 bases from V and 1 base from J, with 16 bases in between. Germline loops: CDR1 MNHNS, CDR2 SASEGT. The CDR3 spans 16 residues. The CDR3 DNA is TGTGCCAGCAGCGGGTGGGAACATGGAAGCAATCAGCCCCAGCATTTT. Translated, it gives CASSGWEHGSNQPQHF.